These 23 T cell receptor beta chains share one sample of origin, sequenced in a study of preoperative IRX-2 immunotherapy in early breast cancer (dated by TCRdb to between 2018 and 2021). The receptor library was made with the immunoSEQ multiplex PCR assay. TCRdb retrieved this table from immuneACCESS and kept in-frame rearrangements only. Not all clones are present; in checked studies, unresolved V genes account for under half, and no reason is known for the remainder. Present in this sample are roughly 34,000 clones, roughly 91% of which were seen just once. The leading ten clones occupy about 1.6% of the sample. The treatment or condition label corresponds to: preoperative locoregional IRX-2 cytokine immunotherapy. This sample comprised tumor tissue, obtained after IRX-2 immunotherapy. Source of these receptors: a human donor with breast cancer.

This sequence joins TRBV6-8 and TRBJ2-7; D is undetermined. Germline-derived CDR1 and CDR2 are MNHGY and SAAAGT. This CDR3 region has 13 residues. Trimming stripped 7 bases from V and 1 base from J, with 11 bases between. Here the CDR3 reads CASMKGSSYEQYV. The CDR3 DNA reads TGTGCCAGCATGAAAGGTAGTTCCTACGAGCAGTACGTC.

With respect to this clone: The junction shows a germline mismatch at one end, possibly a read error. The V gene is TRBV5-1, the J gene TRBJ2-5; the match to TRBD1 covers 10 bases. The CDR3 has 14 residues. Germline values: CDR1 SGHRS, CDR2 YFSETQ. Here the CDR3 reads CASSLTGGGETQYF. For the CDR3, the DNA is TGCGCCAGTAGCTTGACAGGGGGCGGGGAGACCCAGTACTTC.

With respect to this clone: The junction does not match germline at one end; this may be a read error. The chain has TRBV6-4 and TRBJ2-1, with D unclear. The CDR3 sequence is 13 residues long. Germline V gene data show CDR1 as MRHNA and CDR2 as SNTAGT. The CDR3 region is CASSYSRYNEQFF. The CDR3 DNA follows: TGTGCCAGCAGTTACTCCCGGTACAATGAGCAGTTCTTC.

CDR3 sequence: CASSNGQGNWEKLFF. The CDR3 bases are TGTGCCAGCAGTAATGGACAGGGGAATTGGGAAAAACTGTTTTTT. The J gene is TRBJ1-4, the V gene TRBV6-8, with 9 bases that match TRBD1. CDR1 and CDR2 from the germline V gene are MNHGY and SAAAGT. Trimming cost V 5 bases and J 8 bases; bases outside gene matches: 9. This CDR3 spans 15 amino acids.

The V and J genes are TRBV6-8 and TRBJ1-1, with TRBD1 as a possible D gene (6 bases). Per germline, CDR1 MNHGY and CDR2 SAAAGT. This CDR3 has 16 residues. Deletions cut 4 bases from V and 2 bases from J, with 17 bases between. CDR3 coding DNA: TGTGCCAGCAGTTCGGGAGTCAGGGGTCACAACACTGAAGCTTTCTTT. This sequence encodes CASSSGVRGHNTEAFF.

The rearrangement uses TRBV19 and TRBJ1-1; D might be TRBD1 (6 bases). This CDR3 contains 11 residues. Trimming stripped 3 bases from V and 8 bases from J, with 7 bases between. The germline CDR1 and CDR2 sequences are LNHDA and SQIVND (reference sequence). In DNA, the CDR3 is TGTGCCAGTAGTATCGGGACAGAAGCTTTCTTT. Protein: CASSIGTEAFF.

This clone was picked up one time. The identical CDR3 is also encoded by other nucleotide sequences in the sample. V and J are TRBV18 and TRBJ2-7, with 7 positions matching TRBD1. The CDR3 has 14 residues. The V gene end was trimmed by 3 bases and the J gene end by 2 bases; junction bases not matched to a gene: 4. CDR1 and CDR2 from the germline V gene are KGHSH and LQKENI. The CDR3 DNA reads TGTGCCAGCTCACCGAGACAGGGTACCTACGAGCAGTACGTC. Amino acid sequence: CASSPRQGTYEQYV.

The chain carries TRBV19 and TRBJ1-3, with a possible D match to TRBD1 (6 bases). Germline V CDR1 and CDR2: LNHDA, SQIVND (reference sequence). The CDR3 loop spans 14 amino acids. The germline V and J ends were trimmed by 11 bases and 2 bases, with 16 bases remaining between them. The CDR3, as DNA: TGTGCCGGACATAGAGGGACAACTGGAAACACCATATATTTT. It is translated as CAGHRGTTGNTIYF.

V is TRBV6-8 and J is TRBJ2-1; 12 nucleotides line up with TRBD2. This CDR3 spans 15 amino acids. CDR1 and CDR2 from the germline V gene are MNHGY and SAAAGT. Trimming removed 7 bases from V and 9 bases from J; junction bases left unmatched: 10. CDR3 nucleotides: TGTGCCAGCAAAAGACTAGCGGGAGCTGGGGGTGAGCAGTTCTTC. The encoded protein is CASKRLAGAGGEQFF.

V gene TRBV7-1 combines with J gene TRBJ2-7; no clear D. TRBV7-1 is flagged as an ORF with uncertain function. The CDR3 is made up of 13 amino acids. Trimming left V 4 bases short and J 4 bases short, with 11 bases between. The CDR3 nucleotides are TGTGCCAGCAGCTTATTTCCAGCATACGAGCAGTACTTC. Its protein is CASSLFPAYEQYF.

This clone was seen once. The chain is built from TRBV30 and TRBJ2-7; 9 bases line up with TRBD1. The CDR3 runs 14 residues. The germline CDR1 and CDR2 sequences are GTSNPN and SVGIG (reference sequence). V shed 2 bases, J shed 5 bases, and the junction held 7 bases outside the gene matches. DNA of the CDR3: TGTGCCTGGAGTTGGGGACAGGGTATCAACGAGCAGTACTTC. Its translation: CAWSWGQGINEQYF.

The V call is TRBV6-8, the J call TRBJ2-5, with D possibly called TRBD1 or TRBD2 (5 bases each). This CDR3 is built from 12 residues. Trimming pared 7 bases from V and 4 bases from J, leaving 10 bases between. Germline V lookup: CDR1 MNHGY, CDR2 SAAAGT. The CDR3 region is CASTEGRETQYF. The CDR3 DNA reads as TGTGCCAGCACTGAGGGGAGAGAGACCCAGTACTTC.

The chain combines TRBV6-8 with TRBJ2-7, with 13 bases aligning to TRBD2. Unmatched junction bases numbered 15, after V lost 10 bases and J lost 3 bases. The CDR3 extends over 17 amino acids. CDR1 is MNHGY and CDR2 is SAAAGT in the germline V gene. The CDR3 DNA sequence: TGTGCCATCAGGGAACCCGGGACTAGCGGGAAAGGCTACGAGCAGTACTTC. Protein sequence: CAIREPGTSGKGYEQYF.

Points on this clone: At one of its ends the junction is not consistent with the germline gene, which may arise from a read error. J is TRBJ1-5 and V is TRBV6-8, with 8 bases aligning to TRBD1. This CDR3 region has 15 residues. Germline loops: CDR1 MNHGY, CDR2 SAAAGT. CDR3 coding DNA: TGTGCCATCAGTGGTGACAGGGGTTTCAGTCAGCCCCAGCATTTT. Its translation is CAISGDRGFSQPQHF.

The chain couples TRBV12-5 to TRBJ2-1; 13 positions agree with TRBD2. The CDR3 totals 16 residues. Losses at the gene ends were 0 bases for V and 7 bases for J; bases not matched to a gene: 3. The germline V gene has CDR1 LGHNT and CDR2 FRNRAP. The CDR3 reads CASGLVTSGRHNEQFF. CDR3 nucleotides: TGTGCTAGTGGTTTGGTGACTAGCGGGAGGCATAATGAGCAGTTCTTC.

This rearrangement joins TRBV5-1 to TRBJ2-7; D is tentatively TRBD1 or TRBD2 (5 bases each). CDR3 length equals 15 residues. Looked up from germline, CDR1 is SGHRS and CDR2 is YFSETQ. V was clipped by 4 bases and J by 0 bases, with 14 bases between them. The CDR3 nucleotides are TGCGCCAGCAGCCCCGGGACGGCCGACTCCTACGAGCAGTACTTC. It is translated as CASSPGTADSYEQYF.

The chain uses TRBV7-7 and TRBJ1-1; no definite D call. V was pared by 5 bases and J by 8 bases, with 18 bases between. The CDR3 is 14 residues long. Germline lookup yields CDR1 SSHAT and CDR2 FNYEAQ (reference sequence). The CDR3 region has the DNA TGTGCCAGCAGCCAAGTTGACGGCAAGGGAGAAGCTTTCTTT. As protein: CASSQVDGKGEAFF.

This clone was detected once. The chain is built from TRBV6-8 and TRBJ2-3, with D possibly being TRBD2 (5 bases). Germline assignment: CDR1 MNHGY and CDR2 SAAAGT. The CDR3 is 15 residues long. V gave up 6 bases and J gave up 4 bases, with 17 bases separating them. The CDR3 coding sequence is TGTGCCAGCAGGCGTTCCGGGAAAAAGGCAGATACGCAGTATTTT. Amino acid sequence: CASRRSGKKADTQYF.

The chain uses TRBV6-4 and TRBJ1-2, with 7 nucleotides matching TRBD1. With 4 bases clipped from V and 4 bases from J, the junction kept 3 bases outside the gene matches. Germline assignment: CDR1 MRHNA and CDR2 SNTAGT. The CDR3 has 13 amino acids. CDR3 region: CASSGDRIYGYTF. For the CDR3, the DNA is TGTGCCAGCAGTGGGGACAGAATCTATGGCTACACCTTC.

This chain's CDR3 is CASSARDRVSYEQYV. CDR3 DNA: TGTGCCAGCAGTGCCCGGGACAGGGTCTCCTACGAGCAGTACGTC. The chain combines TRBV6-8 with TRBJ2-7; 9 bases are shared with TRBD1. The ends lost 5 bases at V and 0 bases at J; junction bases unmatched: 5. In germline, CDR1 is MNHGY, CDR2 SAAAGT. The CDR3 has 15 residues.

The CDR3 DNA is TGTGCCAGCAGCGGGACTAGATACAATGAGCAGTTCTTC. It codes for CASSGTRYNEQFF. The chain joins TRBV7-1 to TRBJ2-1; TRBD2 matches 8 bases. TRBV7-1 is treated as an ORF (open reading frame) with a function not yet certain. V trimming: 5 bases; J trimming: 4 bases; junction bases outside the gene matches: 1. The CDR3 length is 13 residues.

The sample holds a few counts of this clone. The chain combines TRBV11-3 with TRBJ2-3; D ambiguous. V gave up 5 bases and J gave up 0 bases, with 15 bases separating them. Germline CDR1 SGHNT, CDR2 YENEEA. This CDR3 is 16 amino acids long. CDR3 DNA: TGTGCCAGCAGCGCGGACCATCCATTTAGCACAGATACGCAGTATTTT. This sequence encodes CASSADHPFSTDTQYF.

The J gene is TRBJ2-3, the V gene TRBV7-6; tentatively, D is TRBD1 or TRBD2 (7 bases each). Germline V gene sequence: CDR1 SGHVS, CDR2 FNYEAQ. This CDR3 has 16 amino acids. Trimming pared 5 bases from V and 0 bases from J, leaving 15 bases between. The CDR3 here is CASSPQGGWSTDTQYF. For the CDR3, the DNA is TGTGCCAGCAGCCCTCAGGGGGGGTGGAGCACAGATACGCAGTATTTT. Full variable domain (outside the CDR3, taken from reference TRBV7-6 and TRBJ2-3): GAGVSQSPRYKVTKRGQDVALRCDPISGHVSLYWYRQALGQGPEFLTYFNYEAQQDKSGLPNDRFSAERPEGSISTLTIQRTEQRDSAMYRCASSPQGGWSTDTQYFGPGTRLTVL.